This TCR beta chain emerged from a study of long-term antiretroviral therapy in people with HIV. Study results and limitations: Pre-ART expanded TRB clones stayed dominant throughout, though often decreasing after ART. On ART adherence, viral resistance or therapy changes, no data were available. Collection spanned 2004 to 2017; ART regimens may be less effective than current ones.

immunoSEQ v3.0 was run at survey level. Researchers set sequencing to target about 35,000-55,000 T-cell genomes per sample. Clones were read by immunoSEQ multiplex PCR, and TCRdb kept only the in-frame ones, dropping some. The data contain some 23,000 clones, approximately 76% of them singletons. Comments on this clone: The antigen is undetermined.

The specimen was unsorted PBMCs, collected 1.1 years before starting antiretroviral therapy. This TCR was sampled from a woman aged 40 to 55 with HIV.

CDR3 nucleotides: TGTGCCAGCAGTTTAGGAGGGCCCCAGCATTTT. This translates into CASSLGGPQHF. This chain joins TRBV28 and TRBJ1-5; D remains ambiguous. This CDR3 contains 11 residues. Trimming pared 2 bases from V and 9 bases from J, leaving 5 bases between. Germline-derived CDR1 and CDR2 are MDHEN and SYDVKM.